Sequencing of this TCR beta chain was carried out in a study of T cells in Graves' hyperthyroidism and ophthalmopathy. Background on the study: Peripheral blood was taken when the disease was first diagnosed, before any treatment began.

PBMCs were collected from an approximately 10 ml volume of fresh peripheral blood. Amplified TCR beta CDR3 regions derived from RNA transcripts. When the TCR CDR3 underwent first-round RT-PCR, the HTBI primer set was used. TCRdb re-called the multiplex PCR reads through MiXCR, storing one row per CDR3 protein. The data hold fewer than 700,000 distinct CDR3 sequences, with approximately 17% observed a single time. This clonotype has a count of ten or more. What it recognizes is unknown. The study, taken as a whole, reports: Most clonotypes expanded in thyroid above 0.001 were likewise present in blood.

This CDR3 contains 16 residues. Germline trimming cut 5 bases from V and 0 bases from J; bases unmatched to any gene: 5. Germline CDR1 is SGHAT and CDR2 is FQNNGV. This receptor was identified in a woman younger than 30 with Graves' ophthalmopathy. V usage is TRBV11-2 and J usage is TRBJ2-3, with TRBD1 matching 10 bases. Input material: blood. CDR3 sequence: CASSAGQGISTDTQYF. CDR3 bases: TGTGCCAGCAGCGCGGGACAGGGGATAAGCACAGATACGCAGTATTTT.